A single sample is the source of the 27 T cell receptor beta chains below, sequenced in a study of CD8 T cells in Susac syndrome. When the RNA was reverse transcribed, random hexamers were used with an input of about 0.5 to 1 ug. TCRdb passed the immunoSEQ multiplex PCR reads through MiXCR, listing each CDR3 protein once. This sample has 80,000 or so distinct CDR3 sequences, with roughly 91% found just once. Material for sequencing was CD4+ T cells from PBMCs. All receptors come from a human donor with Susac syndrome.

The CDR3 is CASSPRTGAAYEQYF. CDR3 DNA sequence: TGTGCCAGCTCACCACGGACAGGGGCAGCCTACGAGCAGTACTTC. This rearrangement joins TRBV18 to TRBJ2-7; TRBD1 aligns across 9 bases. The CDR3 extends over 15 amino acids. J gave up 2 bases and V 1 base, and 3 bases lay outside the gene matches. Germline V gives CDR1 KGHSH, CDR2 LQKENI. Drawing the rest from reference TRBV18 and TRBJ2-7, the complete variable domain is NAGVMQNPRHLVRRRGQEARLRCSPMKGHSHVYWYRQLPEEGLKFMVYLQKENIIDESGMPKERFSAEFPKEGPSILRIQQVVRGDSAAYFCASSPRTGAAYEQYFGPGTRLTVT.

This chain joins TRBV20-1 and TRBJ1-1; tentative D call: TRBD1 (5 bases). Germline CDR1 reads DFQATT; CDR2 reads SNEGSKA (reference sequence). This CDR3 contains 11 residues. Trimming shortened V by 1 base and J by 6 bases, and 6 bases separated the two germline ends. The CDR3 DNA reads TGCAGTGCTAGAGGGGGGGCTGAAGCTTTCTTT. Protein: CSARGGAEAFF.

The V call is TRBV2, the J call TRBJ2-1; no definite D call. Germline-derived CDR1 and CDR2 are SNHLY and FYNNEI. The germline V and J ends were trimmed by 5 bases and 0 bases, with 11 bases remaining between them. This CDR3 region has 15 residues. CDR3 nucleotides: TGTGCCAGCAGTACGGGCTCGAGCTCCTACAATGAGCAGTTCTTC. Protein: CASSTGSSSYNEQFF.

The chain couples TRBV9 to TRBJ2-5, with D possibly TRBD2 on 5 matching bases. This CDR3 contains 13 residues. V was pared by 5 bases and J by 5 bases, with 13 bases between. CDR1 and CDR2 from the germline V gene are SGDLS and YYNGEE. CDR3 region: CASSAGEFETQYF. As DNA, the CDR3 is TGTGCCAGCAGTGCTGGGGAGTTCGAGACCCAGTACTTC.

The rearrangement joins TRBV19 to TRBJ1-5; D may be TRBD1 (6 bases). The V gene's germline CDR1 is LNHDA and CDR2 SQIVND (reference sequence). Between the trimmed V and J ends, which lost 8 bases and 11 bases, there was a span of 22 bases. The CDR3 is made up of 14 amino acids. CDR3 in DNA: TGTGCCAGTGGTCTCACAGGGCCCCAGGGGTCCCAGCATTTT. This sequence encodes CASGLTGPQGSQHF. Variable domain in full (rest from reference TRBV19 and TRBJ1-5): DGGITQSPKYLFRKEGQNVTLSCEQNLNHDAMYWYRQDPGQGLRLIYYSQIVNDFQKGDIAEGYSVSREKKESFPLTVTSAQKNPTAFYLCASGLTGPQGSQHFGDGTRLSIL.

The rearrangement uses TRBV20-1 and TRBJ2-7; 9 bases match TRBD2. CDR3 length: 18 amino acids. Germline assignment: CDR1 DFQATT and CDR2 SNEGSKA (reference sequence). The V segment lost 0 bases and the J segment 6 bases; nucleotides outside the gene matches: 18. CDR3 in amino acids: CSARDPTSAGGPNGEQYF. CDR3 in DNA: TGCAGTGCTAGAGATCCTACTTCAGCGGGAGGTCCCAATGGCGAGCAGTACTTC.

This clonotype was picked up one time. This chain links TRBV19 with TRBJ2-1; 9 positions match TRBD2. Germline CDR1 is LNHDA and CDR2 is SQIVND (reference sequence). The V and J ends lost 7 bases and 6 bases, in that order; junction bases with no gene match: 28. This CDR3 is 21 amino acids long. The CDR3 bases are TGTGCCAGTACTAATTCGAATCCCGGGACTAGCAAGCGGGGCGTTACCAATGAGCAGTTCTTC. Protein: CASTNSNPGTSKRGVTNEQFF.

The V and J genes are TRBV12-3 or TRBV12-4 and TRBJ2-2; D ambiguous. The V end lost 4 bases, the J end lost 5 bases, and 11 bases lay between the germline ends. The CDR3 extends over 14 amino acids. The CDR3 sequence: CASSSVPGTGELFF. CDR3 nucleotide sequence: TGTGCCAGCAGTTCGGTCCCCGGTACCGGGGAGCTGTTTTTT.

CDR3 DNA: TGCAGTGCTAAACCGGGACAGGGAAACTATGGCTACACCTTC. Protein sequence: CSAKPGQGNYGYTF. The chain links TRBV20-1 to TRBJ1-2; 9 positions match TRBD1. CDR1 is DFQATT, CDR2 SNEGSKA, per germline (reference sequence). The CDR3 is 14 residues long. The V gene end was trimmed by 4 bases and the J gene end by 2 bases; junction bases not matched to a gene: 5.

The chain has TRBV27 and TRBJ2-1; TRBD1 or TRBD2 may be the D gene (5 bases each). Germline loops: CDR1 MNHEY, CDR2 SMNVEV (reference sequence). V lost 7 bases and J lost 0, with 13 bases in between. This CDR3 is built from 15 residues. The CDR3 sequence: CASKRGASSYNEQFF. The CDR3 DNA reads as TGTGCCAGCAAGAGAGGGGCAAGCTCCTACAATGAGCAGTTCTTC.

The table lists this clonotype with a count of one. The chain is built from TRBV7-2 and TRBJ2-3; 14 bases match TRBD2. Trimming took 4 bases from V and 6 from J; bases not matched to a gene: 6. The length of the CDR3 is 16 residues. The V gene's germline CDR1 is SGHTA and CDR2 FQGNSA. The CDR3 is CASSSGLAGAGDTQYF. CDR3 coding DNA: TGTGCCAGCAGCTCGGGACTAGCGGGAGCTGGGGATACGCAGTATTTT.

The CDR3 region has the DNA TGTGCCAGCAGTTACACCTATCAAGAGACCCAGTACTTC. This codes for CASSYTYQETQYF. The genes are TRBV6-2 or TRBV6-3 and TRBJ2-5; D is unresolved. V gave up 2 bases and J gave up 2 bases, with 6 bases separating them. CDR1 and CDR2 from the germline V gene are MNHEY and SVGEGT. The CDR3 runs 13 residues.

This chain connects TRBV7-9 to TRBJ1-4; TRBD1 matches at 10 bases. Germline trimming cut 2 bases from V and 7 bases from J; bases unmatched to any gene: 10. The CDR3 has 17 residues. Germline lookup yields CDR1 SEHNR and CDR2 FQNEAQ (reference sequence). Here the CDR3 reads CASSLPRDRGIGEKLFF. The CDR3 nucleotides are TGTGCCAGCAGCTTACCCCGGGACAGGGGCATCGGTGAAAAACTGTTTTTT. Together with reference TRBV7-9 and TRBJ1-4, the CDR3 gives the full variable domain: DTGVSQNPRHKITKRGQNVTFRCDPISEHNRLYWYRQTLGQGPEFLTYFQNEAQLEKSRLLSDRFSAERPKGSFSTLEIQRTEQGDSAMYLCASSLPRDRGIGEKLFFGSGTQLSVL.

The J gene is TRBJ2-7, the V gene TRBV19; perhaps TRBD1 as D (5 bases). Germline values: CDR1 LNHDA, CDR2 SQIVND (reference sequence). The length of the CDR3 is 16 residues. The germline V and J ends were trimmed by 4 bases and 1 base, with 17 bases remaining between them. CDR3 protein: CASSRFGTGESYEQYF. Here the CDR3 DNA reads TGTGCCAGTAGTAGGTTCGGCACAGGAGAGTCCTACGAGCAGTACTTC.

This clonotype was seen a single time. The genes are TRBV7-3 and TRBJ2-2; D remains ambiguous. Germline V lookup: CDR1 SGHTA, CDR2 FQGTGA. The V gene lost 4 bases and the J gene lost 6 bases, with 12 bases spanning the gap. The CDR3 contains 14 residues. The CDR3 region is CASSSRPQSGELFF. In DNA form, the CDR3 reads TGTGCCAGCAGCTCCCGACCCCAGTCCGGGGAGCTGTTTTTT.

The genes are TRBV6-2 or TRBV6-3 and TRBJ2-3; 10 bases are a match to TRBD1. The CDR3 sequence is 15 residues long. V gave up 6 bases and J gave up 1 base; unmatched junction bases: 4. Germline lookup yields CDR1 MNHEY and CDR2 SVGEGT. In DNA, the CDR3 is TGTGCCAGCAGGACCGGGACAGGGGGCACAGATACGCAGTATTTT. It yields the protein CASRTGTGGTDTQYF.

The genes are TRBV7-2 and TRBJ2-5; tentative D call: TRBD1 (6 bases). This CDR3 is built from 11 residues. Germline V lookup: CDR1 SGHTA, CDR2 FQGNSA. Trimming removed 5 bases from V and 10 bases from J, with 11 bases in between. Written as DNA, the CDR3 is TGTGCCAGCAGCCCAACAGGGAGCCAGTACTTC. Encoded protein: CASSPTGSQYF.

The V gene is TRBV6-2 or TRBV6-3, the J gene TRBJ2-2; a possible D gene is TRBD2 (6 bases). The CDR3 is 15 amino acids. With 5 bases removed from V and 5 bases from J, the gap between germline ends came to 15 bases. Germline values: CDR1 MNHEY, CDR2 SVGEGT. The chain's CDR3 is CASSREIGRTGELFF. The CDR3 DNA follows: TGTGCCAGCAGTCGGGAAATCGGGAGAACCGGGGAGCTGTTTTTT.

In this sample, this clonotype turned up once. J is TRBJ2-7 and V is TRBV5-6, with D possibly matching TRBD1 (6 bases). The V gene lost 3 bases and the J gene lost 7 bases, with 20 bases spanning the gap. The CDR3 contains 15 residues. CDR1 is SGHDT, CDR2 YYEEEE, per germline. The CDR3 DNA sequence: TGTGCCAGCAGCTCAGGACAGACCACCTTCAGAGAGCAGTACTTC. Its protein is CASSSGQTTFREQYF.

The chain recombines TRBV29-1 with TRBJ1-4; D gene uncertain. V was cut by 8 bases and J by 7 bases, with 11 bases left in between. Germline V gives CDR1 SQVTM, CDR2 ANQGSEA. CDR3 length: 11 amino acids. CDR3 sequence (DNA): TGCAGCACCCCAGTCGGTGAAAAACTGTTTTTT. As protein: CSTPVGEKLFF.

The CDR3 region has the DNA TGTGCCAGCAGCTTTCGGGATTACGGGGCGAACATCGAAGCTTTCTTT. It encodes CASSFRDYGANIEAFF. The chain carries TRBV6-2 or TRBV6-3 and TRBJ1-1; D is possibly TRBD1 (5 bases). Germline CDR1 reads MNHEY; CDR2 reads SVGEGT. The CDR3 contains 16 residues. Trimming took off 6 bases at V and 8 bases at J, with 25 bases between the two ends.

The J gene is TRBJ1-1, the V gene TRBV27; D perhaps matches TRBD1 (6 bases). Germline V gene lookup returns CDR1 MNHEY and CDR2 SMNVEV (reference sequence). The CDR3 is 14 residues long. V lost 5 bases and J lost 5, with 15 bases in between. As DNA, the CDR3 is TGTGCCAGCAGTCCTTGGACAGTCGGTACTGAAGCTTTCTTT. This translates into CASSPWTVGTEAFF.

J is TRBJ2-5 and V is TRBV29-1, with D possibly TRBD1 on 5 matching bases. This CDR3 region has 14 residues. Germline V gene sequence: CDR1 SQVTM, CDR2 ANQGSEA. V was clipped by 5 bases and J by 5 bases, with 18 bases between them. CDR3 protein: CSVSYSPRVETQYF. The CDR3 bases are TGCAGCGTTTCCTATTCCCCCAGGGTGGAGACCCAGTACTTC.

J is TRBJ2-7 and V is TRBV6-6; D may be TRBD1 (6 bases). Per germline, CDR1 MNHNY and CDR2 SVGAGI (reference sequence). Trimming took 0 bases from V and 3 from J, leaving 9 bases between them. The CDR3 consists of 14 residues. In nucleotides, the CDR3 is TGTGCCAGCAGTTACTCTACAGGGATCTACGAGCAGTACTTC. Translated, it gives CASSYSTGIYEQYF.

This sequence joins TRBV7-9 and TRBJ1-2, with D unclear. The V and J ends lost 1 base and 0 bases respectively, with 9 bases between them. The CDR3 extends over 15 amino acids. Germline CDR1 and CDR2: SEHNR and FQNEAQ (reference sequence). Written as DNA, the CDR3 is TGTGCCAGCAGCTTAGGGCAGGCTCCTAACTATGGCTACACCTTC. Protein: CASSLGQAPNYGYTF.

The chain has TRBV12-3 or TRBV12-4 and TRBJ2-1, with 9 bases identical to TRBD2. V trimming: 4 bases; J trimming: 1 base; junction bases outside the gene matches: 2. CDR3 length: 15 amino acids. For the CDR3, the DNA is TGTGCCAGCAGTTCTAGCGGGGCTTCCTACAATGAGCAGTTCTTC. Protein: CASSSSGASYNEQFF.

The chain joins TRBV5-6 to TRBJ2-5, with TRBD1 matching 9 bases. This CDR3 has 17 residues. The germline gives CDR1 SGHDT, CDR2 YYEEEE. J lost 6 bases, V lost 4 bases, and 16 bases had no gene match. The CDR3 here is CASSRPRTGAIWKTQYF. The DNA for the CDR3 is TGTGCCAGCAGCCGCCCCCGGACAGGGGCCATCTGGAAGACCCAGTACTTC.